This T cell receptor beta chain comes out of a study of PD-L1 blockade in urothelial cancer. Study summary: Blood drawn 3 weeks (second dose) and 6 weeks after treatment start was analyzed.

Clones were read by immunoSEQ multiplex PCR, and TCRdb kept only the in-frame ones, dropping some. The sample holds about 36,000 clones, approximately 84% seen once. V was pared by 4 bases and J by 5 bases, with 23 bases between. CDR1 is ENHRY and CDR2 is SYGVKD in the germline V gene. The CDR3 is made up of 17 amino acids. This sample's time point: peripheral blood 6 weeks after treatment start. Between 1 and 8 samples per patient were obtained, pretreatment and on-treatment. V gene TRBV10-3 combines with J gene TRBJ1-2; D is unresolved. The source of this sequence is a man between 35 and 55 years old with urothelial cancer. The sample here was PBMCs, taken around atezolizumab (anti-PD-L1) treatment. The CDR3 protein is CAISGGGRLVPGYGYTF. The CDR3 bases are TGTGCCATCAGTGGTGGAGGCAGGTTGGTCCCGGGGTATGGCTACACCTTC.